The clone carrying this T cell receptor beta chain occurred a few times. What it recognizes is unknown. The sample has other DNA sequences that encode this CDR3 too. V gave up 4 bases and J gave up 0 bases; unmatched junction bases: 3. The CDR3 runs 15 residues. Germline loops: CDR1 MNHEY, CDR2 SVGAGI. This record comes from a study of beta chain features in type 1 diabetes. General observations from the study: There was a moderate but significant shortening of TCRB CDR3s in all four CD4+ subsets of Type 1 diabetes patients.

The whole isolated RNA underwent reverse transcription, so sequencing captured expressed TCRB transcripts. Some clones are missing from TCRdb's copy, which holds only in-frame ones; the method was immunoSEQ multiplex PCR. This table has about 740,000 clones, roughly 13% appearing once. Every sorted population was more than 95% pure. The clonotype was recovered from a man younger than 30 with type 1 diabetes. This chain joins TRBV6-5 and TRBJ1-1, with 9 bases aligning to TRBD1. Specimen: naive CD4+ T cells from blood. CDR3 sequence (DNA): TGTGCCAGCAGTTCAGGACAGGGGATGAACACTGAAGCTTTCTTT. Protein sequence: CASSSGQGMNTEAFF.